This entry describes one TCR beta chain. The data belong to a study of control samples from healthy donors and cancer patients. Assay: immunoSEQ multiplex PCR; the TCRdb copy retains only in-frame clones and omits some. The sample holds about 82,000 clones, about 89% seen once. Trimming took off 0 bases at V and 8 bases at J, with 16 bases between the two ends. CDR1 is PRHDT, CDR2 FYEKMQ, per germline (reference sequence). CDR3 length: 15 residues. The chain recombines TRBV13 with TRBJ1-2; D is unclear. The receptor was derived from a man aged 45-65 years in good health. Input material: blood. In DNA form, the CDR3 reads TGTGCCAGCAGCTTAGGGCGAGGGCGGGATAGGGGCTACACCTTC. Protein: CASSLGRGRDRGYTF.